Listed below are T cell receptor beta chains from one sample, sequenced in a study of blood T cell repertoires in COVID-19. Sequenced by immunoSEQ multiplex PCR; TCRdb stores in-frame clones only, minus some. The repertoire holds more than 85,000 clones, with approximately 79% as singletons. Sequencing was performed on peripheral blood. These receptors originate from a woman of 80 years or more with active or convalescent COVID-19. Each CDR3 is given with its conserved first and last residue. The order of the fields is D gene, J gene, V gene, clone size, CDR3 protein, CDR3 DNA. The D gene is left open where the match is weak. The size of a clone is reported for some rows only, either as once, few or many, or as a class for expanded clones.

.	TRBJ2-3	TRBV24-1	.	CATSEGVGADTQYF	TGTGCCACCAGTGAAGGGGTCGGCGCAGATACGCAGTATTTT
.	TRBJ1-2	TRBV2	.	CASSRDSNYGYTF	TGTGCCAGCAGTCGGGACTCCAACTATGGCTACACCTTC
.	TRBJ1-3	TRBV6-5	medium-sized	CASSRQAGSGNTIYF	TGTGCCAGCAGCCGACAGGCCGGCTCTGGAAACACCATATATTTT
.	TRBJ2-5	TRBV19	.	CASTQFWRVGETQYF	TGTGCCAGTACCCAATTTTGGAGGGTAGGAGAGACCCAGTACTTC
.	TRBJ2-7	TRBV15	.	CATSRGGGEQYF	TGTGCCACCAGCAGAGGAGGGGGCGAGCAGTACTTC
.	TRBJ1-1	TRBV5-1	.	CASSYTQGNTEAFF	TGCGCCAGCAGCTACACACAGGGGAACACTGAAGCTTTCTTT
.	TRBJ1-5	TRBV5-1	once	CASSPGDLNQPQHF	TGCGCCAGCAGCCCGGGGGACCTCAATCAGCCCCAGCATTTT
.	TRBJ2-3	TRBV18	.	CASSPVSDRGDTQYF	TGTGCCAGCTCACCAGTCTCCGACCGAGGAGATACGCAGTATTTT
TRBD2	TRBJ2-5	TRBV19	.	CASTPGAGGDSFQETQYF	TGTGCCAGTACCCCAGGAGCGGGAGGGGATTCCTTTCAAGAGACCCAGTACTTC
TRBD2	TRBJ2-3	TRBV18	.	CASSAGAGRSTDTQYF	TGTGCCAGCTCCGCGGGAGCCGGCAGATCCACAGATACGCAGTATTTT
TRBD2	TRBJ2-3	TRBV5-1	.	CASSLGLAADTQYF	TGCGCCAGCAGCTTGGGGCTAGCGGCAGATACGCAGTATTTT
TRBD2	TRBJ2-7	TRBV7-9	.	CASSLAGVERYF	TGTGCCAGCAGCTTGGCGGGGGTTGAGAGGTACTTC
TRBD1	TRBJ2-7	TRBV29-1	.	CSVAGQRSSYEQYF	TGCAGCGTTGCGGGACAGCGGAGCTCCTACGAGCAGTACTTC
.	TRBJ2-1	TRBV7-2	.	CASSPVLLRNEQFF	TGTGCCAGCAGCCCCGTCCTTCTGAGAAATGAGCAGTTCTTC
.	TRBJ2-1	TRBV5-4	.	CASSLRGSLQLGNEQFF	TGTGCCAGCAGCTTGCGGGGTTCGTTACAATTAGGCAATGAGCAGTTCTTC
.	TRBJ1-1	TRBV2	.	CASSYTRTEYF	TGTGCCAGCAGTTATACAAGGACAGAATACTTT
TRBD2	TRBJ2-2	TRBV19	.	CASRASSGDTGELFF	TGTGCCAGTAGGGCTTCTAGCGGGGACACCGGGGAGCTGTTTTTT
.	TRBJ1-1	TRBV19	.	CASTHRMGEAGPEAFF	TGTGCCAGTACCCACCGGATGGGGGAAGCGGGCCCTGAAGCTTTCTTT
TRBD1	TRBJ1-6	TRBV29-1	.	CSVEGDRGPFRNSPLHF	TGCAGCGTTGAAGGAGACAGGGGGCCATTCCGGAATTCACCCCTCCACTTT
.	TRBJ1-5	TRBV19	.	CASSIGGMSNQPQHF	TGTGCCAGTAGTATTGGGGGCATGAGCAATCAGCCCCAGCATTTT
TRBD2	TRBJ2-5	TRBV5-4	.	CASSLVIAGQETQYF	TGTGCCAGCAGCTTGGTAATAGCGGGACAAGAGACCCAGTACTTC
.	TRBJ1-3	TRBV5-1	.	CASSPDMGASGNTIYF	TGCGCCAGCAGCCCAGATATGGGAGCTTCTGGAAACACCATATATTTT
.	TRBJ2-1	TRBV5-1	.	CASSLRPGVGNEQFF	TGCGCCAGCAGCTTAAGGCCGGGAGTGGGGAATGAGCAGTTCTTC
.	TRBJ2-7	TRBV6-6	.	CASSYSQRAKNYEQYF	TGTGCCAGCAGTTACTCCCAGCGGGCGAAAAACTACGAGCAGTACTTC
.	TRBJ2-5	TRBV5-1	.	CASSLRGDRQETQYF	TGCGCCAGCAGCCTTCGAGGAGACAGACAAGAGACCCAGTACTTC
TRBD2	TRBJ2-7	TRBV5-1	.	CASSLMGGGDSYEQYF	TGCGCCAGCAGCTTGATGGGCGGGGGAGACTCCTACGAGCAGTACTTC
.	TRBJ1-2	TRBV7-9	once	CASSSPVSNGYTF	TGTGCCAGCAGCTCGCCAGTTTCGAACGGCTACACCTTC
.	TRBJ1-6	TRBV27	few	CASSLHVIGDSPLHF	TGTGCCAGCAGTTTGCACGTTATCGGGGATTCACCCCTCCACTTT
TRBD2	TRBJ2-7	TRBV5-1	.	CASSLGTSGRAYEQYF	TGCGCCAGCAGCCTCGGGACTAGCGGGAGGGCCTACGAGCAGTACTTC
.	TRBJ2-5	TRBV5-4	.	CASSLGQGETQYF	TGTGCCAGCAGCTTGGGTCAGGGGGAGACCCAGTACTTC
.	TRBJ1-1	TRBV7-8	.	CASSLVSGGPTEAFF	TGTGCCAGCAGCTTAGTTTCCGGGGGTCCCACTGAAGCTTTCTTT
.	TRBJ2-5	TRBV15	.	CATSREPTGSWETQYF	TGTGCCACCAGCAGAGAGCCTACAGGGTCGTGGGAGACCCAGTACTTC
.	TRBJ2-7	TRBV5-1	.	CASSRDSWSYEQYF	TGCGCCAGCAGCCGGGACTCCTGGTCCTACGAGCAGTACTTT
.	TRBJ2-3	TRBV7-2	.	CASSFAGGAQYF	TGTGCCAGCAGCTTTGCCGGGGGAGCGCAGTATTTT
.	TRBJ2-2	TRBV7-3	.	CASSMTGTYNTGELFF	TGTGCCAGCAGCATGACCGGGACTTATAACACCGGGGAGCTGTTTTTT